The text below deals with one T cell receptor (beta chain). This clonotype was seen many times. Its antigen is currently not known. No qualities accompany the bases; no much larger clone lies one base away. V and J are trimmed by 5 bases and 9 bases, and the gene matches miss 9 bases of the junction. From a lookup of the germline V gene, CDR1 and CDR2 are SGHTA and FQGNSA. From the cysteine through the phenylalanine, the CDR3 covers 15 amino acids. Here the CDR3 DNA is all that survives: 45 bases in frame from base 1. This sample was sequenced with an Illumina HiSeq 1500. TCRdb handled the public reads itself, with Q25 trimming in fastp and clone calling in MiXCR, and kept productive beta chains. Here each entry gathers all rows of one CDR3 protein and keeps the most common genes and DNA. The sample table contains approximately 500,000 distinct CDR3 sequences; only one count was recorded for 26% of them. The top ten hold 13% of the sample.

These data are taken from a study of T cell repertoires in cytomegalovirus infection (dated by TCRdb to between 2019 and 2020). At the level of the whole study: The HLA type of each donor mattered for the analysis, because public TCR beta signatures pointed to carriage of CMV infection along with the matching HLA type.

Paper-wide results and their limitations: The ex vivo response was dominated by HLA-C-restricted CMV-specific TCR beta clonotypes, which also provided the single most frequent clonotype in two of eight donors. Carriers of CMV infection plus the relevant HLA type were discriminated by the cumulative frequency of public TCR beta family members in the study cohort and in an independent roughly 370-donor cohort.

The receptor's source is a human donor in good health (CMV status not recorded). Some clones in this sample may be carry-over from other donors' samples. The chain employs TRBV7-2 and TRBJ1-6, and TRBD1 aligns with 8 junction nucleotides. What was sequenced was PBMCs. The nucleotide sequence is given as TGTGCCAGCAGCCCCGATCAGGGGGCTCTTTCACCCCTCCACTTT. It is translated as CASSPDQGALSPLHF.